The clone carrying this T cell receptor (beta chain) was seen a single time. Antigen specificity is unknown. This sample stems from a study of cytomegalovirus exposure and HLA in healthy donors. Broader study findings: Analysis was performed later, and it showed HLA-associated TCR beta chains to be more clonally expanded than equally common others.

60 Vbeta and 13 Jbeta primers were used in PCR. TCRdb's copy holds only in-frame clones and misses some; the assay was immunoSEQ multiplex PCR. The table lists around 120,000 clones, about 81% of them singletons, with more than 7.5% in the top ten. This receptor was taken from a woman between 50 and 59 years old in good health and CMV-seropositive. Sample: PBMCs.

The CDR3 nucleotides are TGTGCCAGCAGCTCCGGGGGTACCGGGGAAGAGACCCAGTACTTC. Translated, it gives CASSSGGTGEETQYF. The J gene is TRBJ2-5, the V gene TRBV7-8; possibly TRBD2 for D (6 bases). V gave up 4 bases and J gave up 3 bases, with 15 bases separating them. In germline, CDR1 is SGHVS, CDR2 FQNEAQ. CDR3 length: 15 residues.